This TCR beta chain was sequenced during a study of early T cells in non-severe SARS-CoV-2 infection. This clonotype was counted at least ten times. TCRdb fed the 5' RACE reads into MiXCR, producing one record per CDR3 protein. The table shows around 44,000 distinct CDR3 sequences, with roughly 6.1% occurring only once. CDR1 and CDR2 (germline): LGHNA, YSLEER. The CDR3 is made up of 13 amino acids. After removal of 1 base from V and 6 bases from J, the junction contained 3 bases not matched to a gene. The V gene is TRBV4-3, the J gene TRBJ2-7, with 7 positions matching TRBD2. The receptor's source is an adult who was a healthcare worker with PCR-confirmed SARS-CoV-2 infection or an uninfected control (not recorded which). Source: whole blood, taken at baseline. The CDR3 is CASSQGPGGEQYF. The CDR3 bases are TGCGCCAGCAGCCAAGGGCCGGGGGGCGAGCAGTACTTC.